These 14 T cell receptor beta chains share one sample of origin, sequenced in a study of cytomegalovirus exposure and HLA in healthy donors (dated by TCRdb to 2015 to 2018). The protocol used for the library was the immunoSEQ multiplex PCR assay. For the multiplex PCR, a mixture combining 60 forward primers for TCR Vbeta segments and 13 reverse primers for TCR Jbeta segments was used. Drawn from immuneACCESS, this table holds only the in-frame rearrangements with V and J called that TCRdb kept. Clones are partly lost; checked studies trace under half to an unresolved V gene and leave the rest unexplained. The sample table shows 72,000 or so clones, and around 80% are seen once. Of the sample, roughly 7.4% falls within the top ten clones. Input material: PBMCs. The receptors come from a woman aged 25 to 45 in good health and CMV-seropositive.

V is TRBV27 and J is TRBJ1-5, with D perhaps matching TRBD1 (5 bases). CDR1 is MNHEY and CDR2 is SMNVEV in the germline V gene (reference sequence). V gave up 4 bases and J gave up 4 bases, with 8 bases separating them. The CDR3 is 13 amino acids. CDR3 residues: CASSYGANQPQHF. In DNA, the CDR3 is TGTGCCAGCAGTTATGGGGCAAATCAGCCCCAGCATTTT.

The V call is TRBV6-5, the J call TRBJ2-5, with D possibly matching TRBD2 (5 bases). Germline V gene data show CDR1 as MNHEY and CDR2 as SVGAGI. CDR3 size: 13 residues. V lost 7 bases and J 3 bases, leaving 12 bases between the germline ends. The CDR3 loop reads CASTGWEKETQYF. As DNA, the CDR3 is TGTGCCAGCACCGGGTGGGAGAAAGAGACCCAGTACTTC.

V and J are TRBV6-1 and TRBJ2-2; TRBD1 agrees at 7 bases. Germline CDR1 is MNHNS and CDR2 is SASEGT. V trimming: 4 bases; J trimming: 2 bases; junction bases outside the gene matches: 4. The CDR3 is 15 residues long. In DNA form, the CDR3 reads TGTGCCAGCAGTGCCCGGACAGGAAACACCGGGGAGCTGTTTTTT. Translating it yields CASSARTGNTGELFF.

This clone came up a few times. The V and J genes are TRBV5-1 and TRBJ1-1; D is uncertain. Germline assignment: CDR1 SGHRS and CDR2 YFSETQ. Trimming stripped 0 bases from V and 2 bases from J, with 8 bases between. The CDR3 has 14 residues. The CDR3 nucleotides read TGCGCCAGCAGCTTGGCAGGAAGCAACACTGAAGCTTTCTTT. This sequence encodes CASSLAGSNTEAFF.

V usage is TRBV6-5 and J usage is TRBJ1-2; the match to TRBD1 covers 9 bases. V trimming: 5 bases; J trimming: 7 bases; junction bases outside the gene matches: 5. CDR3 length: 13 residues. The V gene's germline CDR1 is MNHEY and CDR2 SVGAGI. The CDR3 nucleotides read TGTGCCAGCAGTAAACAGGGGGCAGGTGGCTACACCTTC. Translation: CASSKQGAGGYTF.

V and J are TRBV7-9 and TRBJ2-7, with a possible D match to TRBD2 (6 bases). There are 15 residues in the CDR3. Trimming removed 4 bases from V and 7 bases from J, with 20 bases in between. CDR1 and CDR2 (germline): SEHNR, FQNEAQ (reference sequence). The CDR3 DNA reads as TGTGCCAGCAGCTCCCGAGGAGCGGGTCTGGATGAGCAGTACTTC. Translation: CASSSRGAGLDEQYF.

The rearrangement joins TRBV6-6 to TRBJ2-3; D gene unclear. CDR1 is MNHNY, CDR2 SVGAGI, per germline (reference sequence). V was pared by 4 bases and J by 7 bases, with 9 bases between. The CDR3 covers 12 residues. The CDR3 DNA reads TGTGCCAGCAGTTCCCCTGTGTATACGCAGTATTTT. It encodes CASSSPVYTQYF.

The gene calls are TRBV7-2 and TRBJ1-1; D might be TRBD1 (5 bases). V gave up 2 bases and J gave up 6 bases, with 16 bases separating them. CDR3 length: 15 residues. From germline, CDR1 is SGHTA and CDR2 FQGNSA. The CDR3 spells CASSLYGGSMAEAFF. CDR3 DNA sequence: TGTGCCAGCAGCTTATACGGGGGTTCTATGGCTGAAGCTTTCTTT. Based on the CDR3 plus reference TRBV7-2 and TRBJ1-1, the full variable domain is GAGVSQSPSNKVTEKGKDVELRCDPISGHTALYWYRQSLGQGLEFLIYFQGNSAPDKSGLPSDRFSAERTGGSVSTLTIQRTQQEDSAVYLCASSLYGGSMAEAFFGQGTRLTVV.

In nucleotides, the CDR3 is TGTGCCAGCAGTGTCCCTCTAGGGGGGGCCTACGAGCAGTACTTC. This translates into CASSVPLGGAYEQYF. The chain joins TRBV28 to TRBJ2-7, with D perhaps TRBD2 (7 bases). The CDR3 extends over 15 amino acids. V lost 5 bases and J 2 bases, leaving 16 bases between the germline ends. The germline gives CDR1 MDHEN, CDR2 SYDVKM. Filled out from reference TRBV28 and TRBJ2-7, the complete variable domain reads DVKVTQSSRYLVKRTGEKVFLECVQDMDHENMFWYRQDPGLGLRLIYFSYDVKMKEKGDIPEGYSVSREKKERFSLILESASTNQTSMYLCASSVPLGGAYEQYFGPGTRLTVT.

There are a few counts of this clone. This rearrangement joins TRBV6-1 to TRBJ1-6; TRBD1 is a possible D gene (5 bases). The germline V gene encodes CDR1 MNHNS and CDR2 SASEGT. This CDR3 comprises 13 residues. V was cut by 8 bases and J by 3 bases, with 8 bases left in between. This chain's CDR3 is CASGDSYNSPLHF. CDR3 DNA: TGTGCCAGCGGCGACAGCTATAATTCACCCCTCCACTTT.

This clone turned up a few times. CDR3 in amino acids: CASRRGGQVPPKNTEAFF. The CDR3 DNA is TGTGCCAGCAGACGAGGGGGACAGGTCCCTCCCAAAAACACTGAAGCTTTCTTT. The chain recombines TRBV7-9 with TRBJ1-1; 8 bases agree with TRBD1. The CDR3 covers 18 residues. With 6 bases clipped from V and 2 bases from J, the junction kept 17 bases outside the gene matches. CDR1 is SEHNR and CDR2 is FQNEAQ in the germline V gene (reference sequence).

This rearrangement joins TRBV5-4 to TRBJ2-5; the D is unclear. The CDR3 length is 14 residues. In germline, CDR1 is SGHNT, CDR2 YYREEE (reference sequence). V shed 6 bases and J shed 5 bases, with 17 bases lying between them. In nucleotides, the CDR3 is TGTGCCAGCACTTTTTCCCGTAGTTTGGAGACCCAGTACTTC. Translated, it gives CASTFSRSLETQYF.

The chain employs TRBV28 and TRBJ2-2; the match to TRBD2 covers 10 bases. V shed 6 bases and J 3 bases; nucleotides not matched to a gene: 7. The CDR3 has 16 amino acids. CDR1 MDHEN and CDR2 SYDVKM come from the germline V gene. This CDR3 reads CASSTGLAAYTGELFF. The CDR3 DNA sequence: TGTGCCAGCAGCACAGGACTAGCGGCTTACACCGGGGAGCTGTTTTTT.

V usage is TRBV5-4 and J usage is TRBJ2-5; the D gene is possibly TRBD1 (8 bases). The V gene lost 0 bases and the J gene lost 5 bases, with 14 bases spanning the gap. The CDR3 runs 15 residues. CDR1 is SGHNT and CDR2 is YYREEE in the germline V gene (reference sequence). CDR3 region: CASSLEQGGVETQYF. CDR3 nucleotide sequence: TGTGCCAGCAGCTTGGAACAGGGGGGGGTGGAGACCCAGTACTTC.